These 31 T cell receptor beta chains were sequenced from one sample in a study of blood T cell repertoires in COVID-19. The repertoire was sequenced with immunoSEQ multiplex PCR; TCRdb's copy has only in-frame clones and lacks some. The sample consists of around 220,000 clones, roughly 84% of them appearing once. Sequencing was performed on peripheral blood. The source of these receptors is a woman aged 40 to 55 with active or convalescent COVID-19.

V usage is TRBV13 and J usage is TRBJ1-1; a possible D gene is TRBD1 (5 bases). The germline V and J ends were trimmed by 6 bases and 3 bases, with 8 bases remaining between them. The CDR3 extends over 12 amino acids. CDR1 and CDR2 (germline): PRHDT, FYEKMQ (reference sequence). In DNA, the CDR3 is TGTGCCAGCAGGGAAGGGGACACTGAAGCTTTCTTT. This gives the protein CASREGDTEAFF.

The chain employs TRBV28 and TRBJ1-6; tentative D call: TRBD1 (5 bases). Trimming left V 7 bases short and J 6 bases short, with 16 bases between. This CDR3 comprises 15 residues. CDR1 MDHEN and CDR2 SYDVKM come from the germline V gene. The CDR3 reads CASKRYQGGNSPLHF. CDR3 in DNA: TGTGCCAGCAAACGGTATCAGGGAGGTAATTCACCCCTCCACTTT. Combining the CDR3 with reference TRBV28 and TRBJ1-6 gives the whole variable domain DVKVTQSSRYLVKRTGEKVFLECVQDMDHENMFWYRQDPGLGLRLIYFSYDVKMKEKGDIPEGYSVSREKKERFSLILESASTNQTSMYLCASKRYQGGNSPLHFGNGTRLTVT.

The rearrangement uses TRBV9 and TRBJ2-5; 7 bases are a match to TRBD2. The CDR3 covers 14 residues. CDR1 SGDLS and CDR2 YYNGEE come from the germline V gene. V lost 0 bases, J lost 5 bases, and 4 bases stayed unmatched. Here the CDR3 DNA reads TGTGCCAGCAGCGTAGCGATCGGGGGGGAGACCCAGTACTTC. Its translation: CASSVAIGGETQYF.

The V call is TRBV5-1, the J call TRBJ2-2, with a tentative D call TRBD2 (5 bases). This CDR3 region has 15 residues. Trimming stripped 4 bases from V and 5 bases from J, with 15 bases between. Germline CDR1 and CDR2: SGHRS and YFSETQ. The CDR3 reads CASSPRGDLTGELFF. CDR3 DNA: TGCGCCAGCAGCCCTCGGGGTGATCTAACCGGGGAGCTGTTTTTT.

The chain combines TRBV5-1 with TRBJ2-3; D is perhaps TRBD1 (5 bases). Trimming removed 5 bases at V and 0 bases at J, with 13 bases between. Per the germline V gene, CDR1 is SGHRS and CDR2 is YFSETQ. The CDR3 loop spans 15 amino acids. DNA of the CDR3: TGCGCCAGCAGTCCGTCAGGGCCGAGCACAGATACGCAGTATTTT. It encodes CASSPSGPSTDTQYF. Looking up the rest from reference TRBV5-1 and TRBJ2-3 gives the full variable domain: KAGVTQTPRYLIKTRGQQVTLSCSPISGHRSVSWYQQTPGQGLQFLFEYFSETQRNKGNFPGRFSGRQFSNSRSEMNVSTLELGDSALYLCASSPSGPSTDTQYFGPGTRLTVL.

V is TRBV5-1 and J is TRBJ2-3, with TRBD2 matching 13 bases. The CDR3 contains 16 residues. Losses at the gene ends were 4 bases for V and 1 base for J; bases not matched to a gene: 3. Germline loops: CDR1 SGHRS, CDR2 YFSETQ. For the CDR3, the DNA is TGCGCCAGCAGCACCGGACTAGCGGGGGGCACAGATACGCAGTATTTT. This gives the protein CASSTGLAGGTDTQYF. Full variable domain (outside the CDR3, taken from reference TRBV5-1 and TRBJ2-3): KAGVTQTPRYLIKTRGQQVTLSCSPISGHRSVSWYQQTPGQGLQFLFEYFSETQRNKGNFPGRFSGRQFSNSRSEMNVSTLELGDSALYLCASSTGLAGGTDTQYFGPGTRLTVL.

CDR3 amino acids: CASSLDSQGTEKLFF. DNA for the CDR3: TGTGCCAGCAGCTTAGACTCACAGGGTACCGAAAAACTGTTTTTT. The V gene is TRBV11-2, the J gene TRBJ1-4; TRBD1 is a possible D gene (6 bases). CDR3 length: 15 residues. CDR1 SGHAT and CDR2 FQNNGV come from the germline V gene. The V end was cut by 0 bases, the J end by 8 bases, with 13 bases between.

The chain employs TRBV7-3 and TRBJ2-1, with a tentative D call TRBD1 (6 bases). V lost 1 base and J 9 bases, leaving 13 bases between the germline ends. Germline lookup yields CDR1 SGHTA and CDR2 FQGTGA. CDR3 length: 14 residues. DNA of the CDR3: TGTGCCAGCAGCTTAATCAGTCAGGGGCCTGAGCAGTTCTTC. Residues: CASSLISQGPEQFF.

The CDR3 DNA follows: TGTGCCAGCAGCTTATTCGGCGGGGCCACAGATACGCAGTATTTT. This codes for CASSLFGGATDTQYF. The rearrangement joins TRBV11-2 to TRBJ2-3, with D tentatively TRBD2 (6 bases). Between the trimmed V and J ends, which lost 2 bases and 2 bases, there was a span of 11 bases. The CDR3 is 15 residues long. In germline, CDR1 is SGHAT, CDR2 FQNNGV.

The chain uses TRBV5-4 and TRBJ2-1, with a possible D match to TRBD2 (7 bases). Germline CDR1 reads SGHNT; CDR2 reads YYREEE (reference sequence). Trimming pared 0 bases from V and 0 bases from J, leaving 10 bases between. The CDR3 runs 16 residues. This CDR3 is CASSLEGGSSYNEQFF. DNA of the CDR3: TGTGCCAGCAGCTTGGAGGGGGGGAGCTCCTACAATGAGCAGTTCTTC. The full variable domain, completed using reference TRBV5-4 and TRBJ2-1, is ETGVTQSPTHLIKTRGQQVTLRCSSQSGHNTVSWYQQALGQGPQFIFQYYREEENGRGNFPPRFSGLQFPNYSSELNVNALELDDSALYLCASSLEGGSSYNEQFFGPGTRLTVL.

The rearrangement uses TRBV6-8 and TRBJ1-5; maybe TRBD1 (6 bases). The V end was cut by 5 bases, the J end by 2 bases, with 16 bases between. The CDR3 length is 16 residues. Per germline, CDR1 MNHGY and CDR2 SAAAGT. The CDR3 DNA sequence: TGTGCCAGCAGTATCGGGGGGCTTAGGGGCAATCAGCCCCAGCATTTT. This translates into CASSIGGLRGNQPQHF.

This chain uses TRBV4-1 with TRBJ2-3; 9 bases are a match to TRBD1. Trimming at V came to 0 bases and at J to 6 bases, leaving 10 bases not matched to a gene. From germline, CDR1 is MGHRA and CDR2 YSYEKL. The CDR3 extends over 17 amino acids. The CDR3 region is CASSQDRNRGLLDTQYF. CDR3 coding DNA: TGCGCCAGCAGCCAAGATCGCAACAGGGGGCTTTTGGATACGCAGTATTTT.

The V gene is TRBV10-1, the J gene TRBJ1-1; D not resolved. Germline-derived CDR1 and CDR2 are WNHNN and SYGVQD (reference sequence). The CDR3 is 13 residues long. Trimming cost V 2 bases and J 0 bases, with 4 bases left between them. CDR3 in DNA: TGCGCCAGCAGTGAGGCAGTGAACACTGAAGCTTTCTTT. Translation gives CASSEAVNTEAFF.

The CDR3 reads CATSRGQAERTDTQYF. Here the CDR3 DNA reads TGTGCCACCAGCAGAGGGCAGGCAGAACGAACAGATACGCAGTATTTT. The V and J genes are TRBV15 and TRBJ2-3; D uncertain. Trimming took 1 base from V and 3 from J, leaving 14 bases between them. The length of the CDR3 is 16 residues. Germline V gives CDR1 LNHNV, CDR2 YYDKDF (reference sequence). The complete variable domain, with remaining parts taken from reference TRBV15 and TRBJ2-3, reads DAMVIQNPRYQVTQFGKPVTLSCSQTLNHNVMYWYQQKSSQAPKLLFHYYDKDFNNEADTPDNFQSRRPNTSFCFLDIRSPGLGDTAMYLCATSRGQAERTDTQYFGPGTRLTVL.

This clone was seen once. The chain combines TRBV28 with TRBJ2-2, with 8 bases that match TRBD2. This CDR3 region has 15 residues. Germline CDR1 is MDHEN and CDR2 is SYDVKM. Trimming removed 5 bases from V and 5 bases from J; junction bases left unmatched: 7. CDR3 bases: TGTGCCAGCAGTCCCGGGACTAGAAGAACCGGGGAGCTGTTTTTT. Translated: CASSPGTRRTGELFF.

The genes are TRBV6-6 and TRBJ1-1; TRBD1 might be the D (5 bases). Trimming pared 2 bases from V and 1 base from J, leaving 8 bases between. This CDR3 has 14 residues. Germline V gene sequence: CDR1 MNHNY, CDR2 SVGAGI (reference sequence). The CDR3 protein is CASSYGHSNTEAFF. The CDR3 bases are TGTGCCAGCAGTTACGGACATTCGAACACTGAAGCTTTCTTT.

The J gene is TRBJ1-1, the V gene TRBV29-1, with 9 bases lining up with TRBD1. Germline V CDR1 and CDR2: SQVTM, ANQGSEA. Trimming took 7 bases from V and 4 from J; bases not matched to a gene: 7. The CDR3 length is 13 residues. The CDR3: CSATGGMLTEAFF. In nucleotides, the CDR3 is TGCAGCGCGACAGGGGGAATGCTCACTGAAGCTTTCTTT.

The CDR3 here is CASSQVVNTEAFF. DNA of the CDR3: TGTGCCAGCAGCCAAGTCGTGAACACTGAAGCTTTCTTT. The rearrangement links TRBV3-1 (or the pseudogene TRBV3-2) to TRBJ1-1; D remains ambiguous. The CDR3 runs to 13 residues. The V end lost 1 base, the J end lost 0 bases, and 3 bases lay between the germline ends. The germline V gene encodes CDR1 LGHDT and CDR2 YNNKEL (reference sequence).

V usage is TRBV4-2 and J usage is TRBJ1-5, with D unclear. Looked up from germline, CDR1 is LGHNA and CDR2 is YNFKEQ. CDR3 size: 13 residues. Trimming cost V 0 bases and J 5 bases, with 5 bases left between them. CDR3 coding DNA: TGTGCCAGCAGCCAAGATCGGTATCAGCCCCAGCATTTT. Encoded protein: CASSQDRYQPQHF.

Comments on this clone: The identical CDR3 is also encoded by other nucleotide sequences in the sample. The rearrangement uses TRBV6-5 and TRBJ1-3; no clear D gene. This CDR3 comprises 13 residues. Germline V CDR1 and CDR2: MNHEY, SVGAGI. The ends were cut back, 8 bases at V and 1 base at J, with 9 bases in the middle. Written as DNA, the CDR3 is TGTGCCAGCCGGCGGGCGTCTGGAAACACCATATATTTT. It yields the protein CASRRASGNTIYF.

The chain links TRBV5-1 to TRBJ2-2, with no clear D. CDR1 is SGHRS and CDR2 is YFSETQ in the germline V gene. CDR3 length: 15 amino acids. Trimming removed 4 bases at V and 1 base at J, with 11 bases between. The CDR3 nucleotides are TGCGCCAGCAGCATGAATACATGGAACACCGGGGAGCTGTTTTTT. Translation: CASSMNTWNTGELFF.

This clone was observed a single time. This chain links TRBV3-1 (or the pseudogene TRBV3-2) with TRBJ1-2, with 8 bases that match TRBD1. V gave up 1 base and J gave up 8 bases; unmatched junction bases: 9. This CDR3 has 15 amino acids. In germline, CDR1 is LGHDT, CDR2 YNNKEL (reference sequence). The CDR3 DNA reads as TGTGCCAGCAGCCAAGCAGGGGGCGGTCTATTCGGCTACACCTTC. Translated: CASSQAGGGLFGYTF.

This chain joins TRBV11-1 and TRBJ1-1; D possibly corresponds to TRBD1 (6 bases). The V gene's germline CDR1 is SGHAT and CDR2 FQDESV (reference sequence). V lost 3 bases, J lost 1 base, and 9 bases lay in between. The CDR3 spans 14 residues. The CDR3 here is CASSLSGENTEAFF. CDR3 bases: TGTGCCAGCAGCTTGTCAGGGGAGAACACTGAAGCTTTCTTT.

The V call is TRBV6-6, the J call TRBJ1-5, with D perhaps matching TRBD1 (6 bases). CDR1 and CDR2 from the germline V gene are MNHNY and SVGAGI (reference sequence). Trimming left V 6 bases short and J 3 bases short, with 15 bases between. The CDR3 runs to 15 residues. CDR3 residues: CASRERTASNQPQHF. CDR3 DNA: TGTGCCAGCAGAGAACGGACAGCCTCCAATCAGCCCCAGCATTTT.

This clone was found a few times. The gene calls are TRBV2 and TRBJ2-7; TRBD1 agrees at 11 bases. This CDR3 region has 14 residues. Germline V gene sequence: CDR1 SNHLY, CDR2 FYNNEI. V lost 10 bases to trimming and J lost 5 bases; unmatched junction nucleotides: 10. The DNA for the CDR3 is TGTGCCACCGTCCGGGACAGGGGGATTCACGAGCAGTACGTC. Translating gives CATVRDRGIHEQYV.

The gene calls are TRBV7-9 and TRBJ2-6, with D hard to call. The CDR3 loop spans 11 amino acids. Germline CDR1 reads SEHNR; CDR2 reads FQNEAQ (reference sequence). The ends were cut back, 11 bases at V and 4 bases at J, with 6 bases in the middle. CDR3 sequence reads: CAAEGANVLTF. Written as DNA, the CDR3 is TGTGCCGCGGAAGGGGCCAACGTCCTGACTTTC.

The CDR3 region has the DNA TGTGCCAGCAGTGCCGGACTAGCGGGGGCGTACAATGAGCAGTTCTTC. Residues: CASSAGLAGAYNEQFF. The rearrangement joins TRBV6-1 to TRBJ2-1; TRBD2 agrees at 13 bases. Germline lookup yields CDR1 MNHNS and CDR2 SASEGT. The V segment lost 4 bases and the J segment 4 bases; nucleotides outside the gene matches: 4. This CDR3 spans 16 amino acids.

Here the CDR3 reads CASSGGGETQYF. The CDR3 nucleotides are TGTGCCAGCAGTGGGGGCGGAGAGACCCAGTACTTC. The rearrangement uses TRBV7-2 and TRBJ2-5; D is possibly TRBD1 (6 bases). The CDR3 totals 12 residues. Trimming took off 6 bases at V and 4 bases at J, with 9 bases between the two ends. Germline-derived CDR1 and CDR2 are SGHTA and FQGNSA.

The J gene is TRBJ2-3, the V gene TRBV10-1; 8 bases are a match to TRBD2. Trimming took 0 bases from V and 5 from J; bases not matched to a gene: 10. The CDR3 spans 17 residues. Germline V gene data show CDR1 as WNHNN and CDR2 as SYGVQD (reference sequence). CDR3 coding DNA: TGCGCCAGCAGTGAGTCGTTTGCGGGGGGCCTACAAGATACGCAGTATTTT. Translated, it gives CASSESFAGGLQDTQYF.

This chain connects TRBV6-6 to TRBJ2-2; D might be TRBD2 (5 bases). Between the trimmed V and J ends, which lost 2 bases and 8 bases, there was a span of 12 bases. The CDR3 is 14 amino acids. Germline CDR1 reads MNHNY; CDR2 reads SVGAGI (reference sequence). The CDR3 reads CASSYPARGGELFF. The CDR3 nucleotides read TGTGCCAGCAGTTACCCCGCGCGCGGGGGGGAGCTGTTTTTT.

The chain combines TRBV7-9 with TRBJ1-6, with a weak D call TRBD1 (5 bases). From germline, CDR1 is SEHNR and CDR2 FQNEAQ (reference sequence). This CDR3 contains 16 residues. Trimming took 1 base from V and 1 from J, leaving 8 bases between them. CDR3 protein: CASSLGGESYNSPLHF. The CDR3 region has the DNA TGTGCCAGCAGCTTAGGGGGGGAATCCTATAATTCACCCCTCCACTTT.